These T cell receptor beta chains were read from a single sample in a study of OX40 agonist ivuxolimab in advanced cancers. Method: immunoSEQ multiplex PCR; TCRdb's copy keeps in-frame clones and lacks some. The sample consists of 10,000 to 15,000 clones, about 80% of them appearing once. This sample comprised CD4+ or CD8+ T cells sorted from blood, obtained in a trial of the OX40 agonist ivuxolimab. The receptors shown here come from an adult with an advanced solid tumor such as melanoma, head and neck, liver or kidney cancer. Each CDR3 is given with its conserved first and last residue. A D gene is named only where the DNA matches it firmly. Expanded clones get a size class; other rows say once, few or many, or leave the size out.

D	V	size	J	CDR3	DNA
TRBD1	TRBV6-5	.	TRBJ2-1	CASSTLRDRREQFF	TGTGCCAGCAGTACCCTCCGGGACAGGAGAGAGCAGTTCTTC
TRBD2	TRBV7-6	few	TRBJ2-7	CASSPSTSGSYEQYF	TGTGCCAGCAGCCCAAGTACTAGCGGGAGCTACGAGCAGTACTTC
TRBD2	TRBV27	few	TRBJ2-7	CASSPLLAGGVYEQYF	TGTGCCAGCAGTCCCTTACTAGCGGGAGGCGTCTACGAGCAGTACTTC
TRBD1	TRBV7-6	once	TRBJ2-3	CASSLGDREQYF	TGTGCCAGCAGCTTAGGGGACAGGGAACAGTATTTT
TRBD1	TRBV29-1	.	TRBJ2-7	CSVETDRGSEQYF	TGCAGCGTTGAAACGGACAGGGGCTCCGAGCAGTACTTT
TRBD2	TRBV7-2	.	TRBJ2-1	CASSLDRTSGGWSDEQFF	TGTGCCAGCAGCTTAGACCGGACTAGCGGGGGATGGTCGGATGAGCAGTTCTTC
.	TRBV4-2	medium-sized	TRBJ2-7	CASSQAGSGTASVRFEQYF	TGTGCCAGCAGCCAAGCTGGGTCCGGGACCGCATCCGTCAGGTTCGAGCAGTACTTC
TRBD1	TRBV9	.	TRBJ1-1	CASSPGTANTEAFF	TGTGCCAGCAGCCCCGGGACAGCGAACACTGAAGCTTTCTTT
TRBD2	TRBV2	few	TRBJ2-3	CASSEMTSATDTQYF	TGTGCCAGCAGTGAAATGACTAGCGCCACAGATACGCAGTATTTT
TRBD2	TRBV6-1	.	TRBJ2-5	CASSEARAGGQETQYF	TGTGCCAGCAGTGAAGCGCGAGCGGGGGGACAAGAGACCCAGTACTTC
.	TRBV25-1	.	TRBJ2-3	CASSDGAGLTDTQYF	TGTGCCAGCAGTGACGGGGCGGGACTCACAGATACGCAGTATTTT
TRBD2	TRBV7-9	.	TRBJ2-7	CASSFTSASYEQYF	TGTGCCAGCAGCTTTACTAGCGCCTCCTACGAGCAGTACTTC
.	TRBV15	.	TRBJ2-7	CATSPAFQYEQYF	TGTGCCACCAGCCCTGCGTTTCAGTACGAGCAGTACTTC
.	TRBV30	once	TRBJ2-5	CAWSADSKETQYF	TGTGCCTGGAGTGCAGATTCCAAAGAGACCCAGTACTTC
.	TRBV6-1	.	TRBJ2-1	CASSVDPGSYNEQFF	TGTGCCAGCAGTGTTGACCCTGGCTCCTACAATGAGCAGTTCTTC
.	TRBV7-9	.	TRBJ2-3	CASSLLGGPTDTQYF	TGTGCCAGCAGCTTGTTGGGGGGCCCCACAGATACGCAGTATTTT
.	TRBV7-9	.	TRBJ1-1	CASSTRTFEAFF	TGTGCCAGCAGCACAAGGACATTTGAAGCTTTCTTT
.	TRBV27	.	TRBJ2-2	CASSALGGRNTGELFF	TGTGCCAGCAGTGCTTTGGGGGGCAGAAACACCGGGGAGCTGTTTTTT
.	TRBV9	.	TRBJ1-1	CASSSTVTGNSEAFF	TGTGCCAGCAGCTCGACGGTCACAGGCAATTCTGAAGCTTTCTTT
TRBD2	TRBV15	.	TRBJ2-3	CATSRELAGGPGTDTQYF	TGTGCCACCAGCAGAGAACTAGCGGGAGGGCCTGGCACAGATACGCAGTATTTT
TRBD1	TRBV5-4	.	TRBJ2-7	CASSNWTGIDEQYF	TGTGCCAGCAGCAACTGGACAGGGATAGACGAGCAGTACTTC
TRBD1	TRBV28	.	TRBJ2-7	CASSLQDRGYEQYF	TGTGCCAGCAGTCTACAGGACAGGGGCTACGAGCAGTACTTC
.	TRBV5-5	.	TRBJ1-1	CASSFHDTEAFF	TGTGCCAGCAGCTTCCACGACACTGAAGCTTTCTTT
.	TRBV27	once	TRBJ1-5	CASSPLGPESNQPQHF	TGTGCCAGCAGCCCTCTAGGACCGGAAAGCAATCAGCCCCAGCATTTT
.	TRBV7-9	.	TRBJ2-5	CASSSSGFQETQYF	TGTGCCAGCAGCAGCTCAGGATTCCAAGAGACCCAGTACTTC
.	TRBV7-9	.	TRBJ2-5	CASVLSGQEEETQYF	TGTGCCAGCGTACTTAGCGGACAGGAGGAAGAGACCCAGTACTTC
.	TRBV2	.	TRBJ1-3	CASSDGNSGNTIYF	TGTGCCAGCAGTGACGGCAACTCTGGAAACACCATATATTTT
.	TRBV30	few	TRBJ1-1	CAWMDGLTEAFF	TGTGCCTGGATGGACGGGCTCACTGAAGCTTTCTTT
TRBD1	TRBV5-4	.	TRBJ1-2	CASSSPSGGAGYTF	TGTGCCAGCAGCTCACCGTCAGGGGGCGCTGGCTACACCTTC
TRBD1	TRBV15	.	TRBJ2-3	CATSKLGQGLDTQYF	TGTGCCACCAGCAAACTGGGACAGGGGTTAGATACGCAGTATTTT
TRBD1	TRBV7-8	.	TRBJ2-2	CASSREVGQGGELFF	TGTGCCAGCAGCCGCGAAGTGGGACAGGGCGGGGAGCTGTTTTTT
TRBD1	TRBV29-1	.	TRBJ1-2	CSVRDRGNGYTF	TGCAGCGTTCGGGACAGGGGGAATGGCTACACCTTC
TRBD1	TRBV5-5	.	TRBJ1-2	CASSLEGGREGF	TGTGCCAGCAGCTTGGAAGGGGGCAGAGAAGGCTTC
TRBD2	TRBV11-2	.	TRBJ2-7	CASSITPAGYYEQYF	TGTGCCAGCAGCATAACCCCAGCGGGATACTACGAGCAGTACTTC
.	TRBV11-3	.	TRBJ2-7	CASSPPTGYEQYF	TGTGCCAGCAGCCCACCGACAGGCTACGAGCAGTACTTC
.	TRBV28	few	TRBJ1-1	CASSLKNTEAFF	TGTGCCAGCAGTTTAAAGAACACTGAAGCTTTCTTT
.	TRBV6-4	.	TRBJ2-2	CASSDSKWGDTGELFF	TGTGCCAGCAGTGACTCTAAGTGGGGGGACACCGGGGAGCTGTTTTTT
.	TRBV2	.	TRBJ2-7	CASSDGQGGSYEQYF	TGTGCCAGCAGTGATGGGCAGGGGGGCTCCTACGAGCAGTACTTC
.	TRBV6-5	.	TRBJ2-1	CASSPRAGNEQFF	TGTGCCAGCAGTCCCCGGGCGGGGAATGAGCAGTTCTTC
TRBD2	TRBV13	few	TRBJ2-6	CASSPGLAGAGANVLTF	TGTGCCAGCAGCCCGGGACTAGCGGGAGCTGGGGCCAACGTCCTGACTTTC
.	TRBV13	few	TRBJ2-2	CASSSLITGELFF	TGTGCCAGCAGCTCCCTAATCACCGGGGAGCTGTTTTTT
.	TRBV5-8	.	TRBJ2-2	CASSLSTDYTGELFF	TGTGCCAGCAGCTTGTCGACAGACTACACCGGGGAGCTGTTTTTT
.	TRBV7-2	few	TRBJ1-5	CASSLTDHQPQHF	TGTGCCAGCAGCTTAACCGACCATCAGCCCCAGCATTTT
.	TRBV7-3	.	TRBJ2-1	CASSLDSGSSYNEQFF	TGTGCCAGCAGCTTAGATAGCGGTAGCTCCTACAATGAGCAGTTCTTC
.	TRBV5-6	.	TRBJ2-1	CASSFGESYNEQFF	TGTGCCAGCAGCTTCGGCGAAAGCTACAATGAGCAGTTCTTC
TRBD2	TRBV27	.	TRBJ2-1	CASRLAGVSNEQFF	TGTGCCAGCAGACTAGCGGGAGTCTCCAATGAGCAGTTCTTC
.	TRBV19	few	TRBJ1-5	CASSIGTITGYNQPQHF	TGTGCCAGTAGTATAGGCACGATTACAGGGTACAATCAGCCCCAGCATTTT
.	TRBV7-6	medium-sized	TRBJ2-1	CASSPGPNYEQFF	TGTGCCAGCAGCCCCGGCCCCAATTATGAGCAGTTCTTC
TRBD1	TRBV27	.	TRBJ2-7	CASSPTGGYLSEQYF	TGTGCCAGCAGTCCAACAGGGGGCTACCTCTCCGAGCAGTACTTC
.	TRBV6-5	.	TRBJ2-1	CATVGGYNEQFF	TGTGCCACCGTCGGCGGTTACAATGAGCAGTTCTTC
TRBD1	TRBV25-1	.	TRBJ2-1	CASSATGVEQFF	TGTGCCAGCAGTGCGACAGGGGTTGAGCAGTTCTTC
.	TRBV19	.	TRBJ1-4	CASRDNTNEKLFF	TGTGCCAGTCGGGACAACACTAATGAAAAACTGTTTTTT
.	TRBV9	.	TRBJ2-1	CASSGYQGDGNEQFF	TGTGCCAGCAGCGGATACCAGGGAGATGGCAATGAGCAGTTCTTC
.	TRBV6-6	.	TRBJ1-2	CASSYSRGAGYTF	TGTGCCAGCAGTTACTCGAGAGGGGCCGGCTACACCTTC
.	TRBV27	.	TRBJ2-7	CASSNLAAAYEQYF	TGTGCCAGCAGTAATTTAGCGGCTGCCTACGAGCAGTACTTC
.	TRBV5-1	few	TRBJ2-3	CASSLGGMTGGRTDTQYF	TGCGCCAGCAGCTTGGGCGGGATGACAGGCGGTCGGACGGATACGCAGTATTTT
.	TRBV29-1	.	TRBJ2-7	CSVEGGQTYEQYF	TGCAGCGTTGAAGGGGGGCAGACCTACGAGCAGTACTTC
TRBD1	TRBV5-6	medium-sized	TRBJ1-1	CASSFVAGGTEAFF	TGTGCCAGCAGCTTCGTCGCAGGGGGTACTGAAGCTTTCTTT
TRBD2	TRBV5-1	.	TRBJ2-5	CASSAGLAKETQYF	TGCGCCAGCAGCGCCGGACTAGCGAAGGAGACCCAGTACTTC